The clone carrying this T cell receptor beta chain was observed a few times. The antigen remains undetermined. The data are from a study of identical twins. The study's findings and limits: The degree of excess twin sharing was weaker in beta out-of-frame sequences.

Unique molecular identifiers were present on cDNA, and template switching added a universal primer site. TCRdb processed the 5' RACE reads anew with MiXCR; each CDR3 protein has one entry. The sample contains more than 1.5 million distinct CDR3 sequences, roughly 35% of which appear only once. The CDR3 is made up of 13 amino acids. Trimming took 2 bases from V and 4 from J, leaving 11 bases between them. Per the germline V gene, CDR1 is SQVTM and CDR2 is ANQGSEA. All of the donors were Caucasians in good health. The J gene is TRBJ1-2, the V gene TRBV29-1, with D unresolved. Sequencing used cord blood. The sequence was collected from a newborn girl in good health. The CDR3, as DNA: TGCAGCGTTGAACCCTACACGGGCTATGGCTACACCTTC. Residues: CSVEPYTGYGYTF.